This T cell receptor beta chain is drawn from a study of resident and recirculating memory T cells in vitiligo. Stable patients also lacked confetti depigmentation, a sign of active vitiligo. V lost 4 bases to trimming and J lost 9 bases; unmatched junction nucleotides: 5. Germline V lookup: CDR1 SGHTA, CDR2 FQGNSA. The CDR3 spans 13 residues. Assay used: immunoSEQ multiplex PCR; TCRdb lists only in-frame clones, some missing. The table lists tens of thousands of clones, 90% to 95% of them singletons. The genes are TRBV7-2 and TRBJ2-1; 8 nucleotides line up with TRBD2. Sequenced: blood. This receptor was identified in a male donor with vitiligo. CDR3 sequence reads: CASSSRGGIEQFF. CDR3 sequence (DNA): TGTGCCAGCAGCTCCCGGGGGGGCATTGAGCAGTTCTTC. Filled out from reference TRBV7-2 and TRBJ2-1, the complete variable domain reads GAGVSQSPSNKVTEKGKDVELRCDPISGHTALYWYRQSLGQGLEFLIYFQGNSAPDKSGLPSDRFSAERTGGSVSTLTIQRTQQEDSAVYLCASSSRGGIEQFFGPGTRLTVL.